This TCR beta chain was found in a study of cytomegalovirus exposure and HLA in healthy donors. Whole-study results and caveats: The listing of 150 to 200 TCR beta chains classed them as cytomegalovirus-associated. Specificity of a few CMV-associated chains for CMV antigens was verified in vitro.

The protocol was immunoSEQ multiplex PCR, while the TCRdb copy is restricted to in-frame clones and leaves out a portion. This repertoire shows fewer than 150,000 clones, just over 85% found once; its top ten account for approximately 8.5%. Turning to this clone: Its antigen is not identified.

This CDR3 region has 18 residues. Trimming shortened V by 1 base and J by 0 bases, and 16 bases separated the two germline ends. Germline CDR1 is KGHSH and CDR2 is LQKENI. The TCR was taken from a woman aged 18-29 years in good health and CMV-seropositive. The chain combines TRBV18 with TRBJ1-5; perhaps TRBD1 as D (5 bases). Source material: PBMCs. For the CDR3, the DNA is TGTGCCAGCTCACCACTTGCCGACAGATTCCATAGCAATCAGCCCCAGCATTTT. This codes for CASSPLADRFHSNQPQHF. The full variable domain, rest sourced from reference TRBV18 and TRBJ1-5, is NAGVMQNPRHLVRRRGQEARLRCSPMKGHSHVYWYRQLPEEGLKFMVYLQKENIIDESGMPKERFSAEFPKEGPSILRIQQVVRGDSAAYFCASSPLADRFHSNQPQHFGDGTRLSIL.